The rows below give T cell receptor beta chains drawn from one sample of a study of Graves' ophthalmopathy and Graves' hyperthyroidism. TCRdb used MiXCR to reprocess the multiplex PCR reads, holding one entry per CDR3 protein. The repertoire holds hundreds of thousands of distinct CDR3 sequences, with over 20% as singletons. Input material: peripheral blood. Receptors were obtained from a woman younger than 35 with stable Graves' hyperthyroidism. Each CDR3 is given with its conserved first and last residue. The D gene is left open where the match is weak. Only part of the rows carry a size: once, few, many, or a class if the clone is expanded.

d_gene,j_gene,v_gene,abundance,CDR3nt,CDR3aa
-,TRBJ2-7,TRBV20-1,few,TGCAGTGCTAGAGATGTAAGAGCGGCACTTCTCTACGAGCAGTACTTC,CSARDVRAALLYEQYF
-,TRBJ1-1,TRBV9,-,TGTGCCAGCAGCGTCGATGCAGGGGCCCTGGGCACTGAAGCTTTCTTT,CASSVDAGALGTEAFF
TRBD2,TRBJ2-2,TRBV28,-,TGTGCCAGCAGTGTACCGTCGGGCGGGAGGATCAACACCGGGGAGCTGTTTTTT,CASSVPSGGRINTGELFF
TRBD1,TRBJ2-7,TRBV5-1,many,TGCGCCAGCAGCTCGGACAGGGTGACCCAGTCGTACGAGCAGTACTTC,CASSSDRVTQSYEQYF
TRBD1,TRBJ1-6,TRBV5-1,-,TGCGCCAGCAGCCGGGGACAGGGGCAGAATTCACCCCTCCACTTT,CASSRGQGQNSPLHF
TRBD1,TRBJ1-6,TRBV7-9,many,TGTGCCAGCAGCGTCCCGGGACAGGGAGTTAATTCACCCCTCCACTTT,CASSVPGQGVNSPLHF
-,TRBJ2-5,TRBV11-2,many,TGTGCCAGCAGCTTAGATCCAGGGCATCGCCAAGAGACCCAGTACTTC,CASSLDPGHRQETQYF
-,TRBJ1-3,TRBV20-1,many,TGCAGTGCTAGAGGCAAAGGGTTCACTGGAAACACCATATATTTT,CSARGKGFTGNTIYF
-,TRBJ1-2,TRBV6-1,-,TGTGCCAGCAGTGAAACATGGACGTTTCGGGACTATGGCTACACCTTC,CASSETWTFRDYGYTF
TRBD2,TRBJ2-5,TRBV28,many,TGTGCCAGCAGTTTAGGACTAGCGGGAATGGAGACCCAGTACTTC,CASSLGLAGMETQYF
-,TRBJ1-5,TRBV28,many,TGTGCCAGCAGGAGGACAGCTTATAGCAATCAGCCCCAGCATTTT,CASRRTAYSNQPQHF
-,TRBJ1-1,TRBV15,many,TGTGCCACCAGCAGAGATATCGATGAAGCTTTCTTT,CATSRDIDEAFF
TRBD1,TRBJ1-2,TRBV28,-,TGTGCCAGCAGTTTAGACAGGGTCCTTAACTATGGCTACACCTTC,CASSLDRVLNYGYTF
TRBD1,TRBJ1-6,TRBV6-4,many,TGTGCCAGCACGAAGGGACAGGGGGCTTTCACCCTCCACTTT,CASTKGQGAFTLHF
TRBD1,TRBJ2-5,TRBV28,few,TGTGCCAGCAGTCTCCTTTCACAGGGGTCTTTACAAGAGACCCAGTACTTC,CASSLLSQGSLQETQYF
TRBD2,TRBJ2-5,TRBV6-1,many,TGTGCCAGCAGCCCCGGGACTAGCAGGAGCCAGTACTTC,CASSPGTSRSQYF
-,TRBJ1-1,TRBV2,many,TGTGCCAGCAGATACCACGACCGAGGGACTGAAGCTTTCTTT,CASRYHDRGTEAFF
TRBD1,TRBJ2-7,TRBV28,many,TGTGCCAGCAGTTCGTTGACAGGGGCCAGCGGGGAGCAGTACTTC,CASSSLTGASGEQYF
-,TRBJ2-7,TRBV9,many,TGTGCCAGCAGCGAGGCGCGGGATAACTACGAGCAGTACTTC,CASSEARDNYEQYF
TRBD2,TRBJ2-7,TRBV12-3/TRBV12-4,many,TGTGCCAGCAGTCGTAAGCGGGAGGGGTACGAGCAGTACTTC,CASSRKREGYEQYF
-,TRBJ1-5,TRBV6-1,-,TGTGCCAGCAACACCGGGAATCAGCCCCAGCATTTT,CASNTGNQPQHF
-,TRBJ1-5,TRBV28,many,TGTGCCAGCAGTGGAGTCGACTTATTTTATATTCAGCCCCAGCATTTT,CASSGVDLFYIQPQHF
TRBD1,TRBJ2-7,TRBV28,many,TGTGCCAGCAGCCCGCAGAAGGGACAGGGGCGTGAGCAGTACTTC,CASSPQKGQGREQYF
-,TRBJ2-1,TRBV5-1,few,TGCGCCAGCAGCTTGGTCGGGAACTCCTACAATGAGCAGTTCTTC,CASSLVGNSYNEQFF
TRBD1,TRBJ2-2,TRBV6-1,many,TGTGCCAGCAGTGAAAGGGGGCCTGACACCGGGGAGCTGTTTTTT,CASSERGPDTGELFF
-,TRBJ2-7,TRBV20-1,many,TGCAGTGCTAGAGGGCGGACAGACTACGAGCAGTACTTC,CSARGRTDYEQYF
TRBD1,TRBJ1-2,TRBV5-1,many,TGCGCCAGCAGCACACCGGGACAGGGGGTCGATGGCTACACCTTC,CASSTPGQGVDGYTF
-,TRBJ2-5,TRBV7-2,many,TGTGCCAGCAGCTTGTTGGCAGGGTGGGAGACCCAGTACTTC,CASSLLAGWETQYF
-,TRBJ1-5,TRBV6-2/TRBV6-3,few,TGTGCCAGCAGACCCCCGGGGGGTGTTCAGCCCCAGCATTTT,CASRPPGGVQPQHF
-,TRBJ2-7,TRBV6-1,many,TGTGCCAGCAGTCAAGGGACGGGCTCCTACGAGCAGTACTTC,CASSQGTGSYEQYF
-,TRBJ2-2,TRBV2,many,TGTGCCAGCAGTGAAGGCAGGAACACCGGGGAGCTGTTTTTT,CASSEGRNTGELFF
TRBD2,TRBJ2-5,TRBV20-1,many,TGCAGTGCTAGCCCCTCCTTGGCGGGAGTTCTTGAGACCCAGTACTTC,CSASPSLAGVLETQYF
-,TRBJ1-6,TRBV25-1,many,TGTGCCAGCAGTGGGGTATCAGGGATCTCACCCCTCCACTTT,CASSGVSGISPLHF
-,TRBJ1-5,TRBV20-1,many,TGCAGTGCTAGAGATCCGGCAGATTCATTGCCCCAGCATTTT,CSARDPADSLPQHF
-,TRBJ1-6,TRBV19,many,TGTGCCAGTAGTATAGACGACGAATCCCTCCACTTT,CASSIDDESLHF
TRBD2,TRBJ2-7,TRBV12-3/TRBV12-4,many,TGTGCCAGCACCCTTGGGGCTAGCGGGTACGAGCAGTACTTC,CASTLGASGYEQYF
-,TRBJ2-5,TRBV28,-,TGTGCCAGCAGCCTTAAAGGATGGACGGACCAAGAGACCCAGTACTTC,CASSLKGWTDQETQYF
TRBD2,TRBJ2-7,TRBV2,many,TGTGCCAGCAGTGAGGGACTAGCGGAGAGGTTGAACTTC,CASSEGLAERLNF
TRBD2,TRBJ2-5,TRBV6-1,-,TGTGCCACGAAAGCGGGAGGGCAAGAGACCCAGTACTTC,CATKAGGQETQYF
TRBD1,TRBJ1-2,TRBV12-3/TRBV12-4,-,TGTGCCAGCCGTGGGCCGGGACAGGGAAAGGGCTACACCTTC,CASRGPGQGKGYTF
-,TRBJ1-1,TRBV24-1,-,TGTGCCACCAGTGATTCACGGGCAGGAGAGTTCTTT,CATSDSRAGEFF
-,TRBJ2-7,TRBV11-3,-,TGTGCCAGCAGCTTCACAGACGGCTCCTACGAGCAGTACTTC,CASSFTDGSYEQYF
-,TRBJ1-2,TRBV12-3/TRBV12-4,many,TGTGCCAGCAGTCGGAACGCCGCTAACTATGGCTACACCTTC,CASSRNAANYGYTF